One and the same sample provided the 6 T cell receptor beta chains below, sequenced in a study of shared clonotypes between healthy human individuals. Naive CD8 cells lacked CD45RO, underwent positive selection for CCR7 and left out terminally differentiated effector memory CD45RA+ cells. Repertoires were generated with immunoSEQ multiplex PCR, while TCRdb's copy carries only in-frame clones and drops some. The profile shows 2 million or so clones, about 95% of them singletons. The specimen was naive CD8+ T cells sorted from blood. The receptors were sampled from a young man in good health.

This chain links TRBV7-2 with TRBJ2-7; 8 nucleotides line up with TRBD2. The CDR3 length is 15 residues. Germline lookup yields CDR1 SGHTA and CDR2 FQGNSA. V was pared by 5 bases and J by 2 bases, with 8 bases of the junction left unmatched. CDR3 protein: CASSTRHGGAYEQYF. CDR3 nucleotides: TGTGCCAGCAGCACGAGACACGGGGGGGCCTACGAGCAGTACTTC.

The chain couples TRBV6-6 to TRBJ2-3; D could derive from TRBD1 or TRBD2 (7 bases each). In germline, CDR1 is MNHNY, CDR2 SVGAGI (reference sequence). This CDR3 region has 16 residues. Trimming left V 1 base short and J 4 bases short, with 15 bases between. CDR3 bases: TGTGCCAGCAGTTACTGGGAGGGGGCGCCGCCAGATACGCAGTATTTT. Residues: CASSYWEGAPPDTQYF.

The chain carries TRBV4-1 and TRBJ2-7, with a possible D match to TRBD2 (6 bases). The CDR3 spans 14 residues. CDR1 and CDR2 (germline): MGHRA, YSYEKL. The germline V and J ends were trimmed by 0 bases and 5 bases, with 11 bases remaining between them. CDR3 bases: TGCGCCAGCAGCCAAGAGGAGGGGTGGAACGAGCAGTACTTC. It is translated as CASSQEEGWNEQYF.

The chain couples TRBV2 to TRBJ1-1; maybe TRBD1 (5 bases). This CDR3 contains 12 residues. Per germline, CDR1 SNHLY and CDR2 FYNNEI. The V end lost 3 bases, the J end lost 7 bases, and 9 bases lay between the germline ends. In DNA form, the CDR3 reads TGTGCCAGCAGTGAGATGGGGGGTGAAGCTTTCTTT. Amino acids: CASSEMGGEAFF. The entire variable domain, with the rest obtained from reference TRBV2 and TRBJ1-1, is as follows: EPEVTQTPSHQVTQMGQEVILRCVPISNHLYFYWYRQILGQKVEFLVSFYNNEISEKSEIFDDQFSVERPDGSNFTLKIRSTKLEDSAMYFCASSEMGGEAFFGQGTRLTVV.

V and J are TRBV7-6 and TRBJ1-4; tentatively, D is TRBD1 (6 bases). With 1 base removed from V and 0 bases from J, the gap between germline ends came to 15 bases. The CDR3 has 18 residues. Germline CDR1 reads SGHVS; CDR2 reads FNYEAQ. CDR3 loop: CASSLVVRGHTTNEKLFF. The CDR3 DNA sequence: TGTGCCAGCAGCTTAGTGGTCAGGGGCCATACAACTAATGAAAAACTGTTTTTT.

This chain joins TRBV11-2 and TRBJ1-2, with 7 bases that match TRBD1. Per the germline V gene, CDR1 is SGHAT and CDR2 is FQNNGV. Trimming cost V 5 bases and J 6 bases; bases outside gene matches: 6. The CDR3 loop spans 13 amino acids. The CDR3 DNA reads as TGTGCCAGCAGCCCGTGGCAGGGGGATGGCTACACCTTC. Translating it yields CASSPWQGDGYTF.